One and the same sample provided the 25 T cell receptor beta chains below, sequenced in a study of T cell changes during pregnancy in multiple sclerosis. Profiled with immunoSEQ multiplex PCR; TCRdb holds only in-frame clones, not every one. Seen here are 50,000 to 65,000 clones, approximately 91% observed once, and the top ten hold 1.3%. Sequenced here: peripheral blood, sampled in the second trimester of pregnancy. The receptors come from a female donor with multiple sclerosis, enrolled in a pregnancy study.

The rearrangement links TRBV7-8 to TRBJ2-5, with D possibly being TRBD2 (6 bases). The CDR3 is 14 amino acids. Germline V gene sequence: CDR1 SGHVS, CDR2 FQNEAQ. V shed 5 bases and J shed 4 bases, with 14 bases lying between them. The CDR3 loop is CASSGSGVIETQYF. DNA for the CDR3: TGTGCCAGCAGCGGGTCGGGGGTTATAGAGACCCAGTACTTC. Full variable domain (remainder filled in from reference TRBV7-8 and TRBJ2-5): GAGVSQSPRYKVAKRGQDVALRCDPISGHVSLFWYQQALGQGPEFLTYFQNEAQLDKSGLPSDRFFAERPEGSVSTLKIQRTQQEDSAVYLCASSGSGVIETQYFGPGTRLLVL.

This chain joins TRBV4-2 and TRBJ2-3, with no clear D. The germline V gene has CDR1 LGHNA and CDR2 YNFKEQ. The CDR3 is 14 residues long. V lost 4 bases, J lost 2 bases, and 10 bases lay in between. This chain's CDR3 is CASSLFRVTDTQYF. For the CDR3, the DNA is TGTGCCAGCAGCCTTTTTCGAGTCACAGATACGCAGTATTTT.

This sequence joins TRBV6-6 and TRBJ2-7; 9 bases fit TRBD1. From germline, CDR1 is MNHNY and CDR2 SVGAGI (reference sequence). The CDR3 has 15 residues. With 6 bases clipped from V and 3 bases from J, the junction kept 9 bases outside the gene matches. The CDR3 bases are TGTGCCAGCAGATTTGGACCGGGACAGGGCTACGAGCAGTACTTC. Amino acid sequence: CASRFGPGQGYEQYF.

J is TRBJ2-7 and V is TRBV7-2, with TRBD1 matching 7 bases. Per germline, CDR1 SGHTA and CDR2 FQGNSA. CDR3 length: 16 amino acids. V shed 4 bases, J shed 3 bases, and the junction held 12 bases outside the gene matches. CDR3 coding DNA: TGTGCCAGCAGCTCAGACTTCTCCGGGACAGACTACGAGCAGTACTTC. Protein sequence: CASSSDFSGTDYEQYF.

The CDR3, as DNA: TGCGCCAGCAGCCAAGGGCAGGGTAGGGACGAGCAGTACTTC. Translated, it gives CASSQGQGRDEQYF. The chain couples TRBV4-1 to TRBJ2-7, with D possibly matching TRBD1 (5 bases). CDR3 length: 14 residues. The germline V gene encodes CDR1 MGHRA and CDR2 YSYEKL. V lost 1 base and J lost 5, with 12 bases in between.

V gene TRBV7-2 combines with J gene TRBJ2-7, with 8 bases aligning to TRBD1. Germline V CDR1 and CDR2: SGHTA, FQGNSA. The junction had 5 bases not matched to a gene; V was cut back by 5 bases and J by 2 bases. The CDR3 length is 14 residues. DNA for the CDR3: TGTGCCAGCAGCCCCCGACAGGGGCCCTACGAGCAGTACTTC. It yields the protein CASSPRQGPYEQYF. The variable domain in full, completed from reference TRBV7-2 and TRBJ2-7, reads GAGVSQSPSNKVTEKGKDVELRCDPISGHTALYWYRQSLGQGLEFLIYFQGNSAPDKSGLPSDRFSAERTGGSVSTLTIQRTQQEDSAVYLCASSPRQGPYEQYFGPGTRLTVT.

The V call is TRBV7-3, the J call TRBJ2-7; 8 nucleotides agree with TRBD2. This CDR3 is 14 amino acids long. The germline gives CDR1 SGHTA, CDR2 FQGTGA. Losses at the gene ends were 7 bases for V and 2 bases for J; bases not matched to a gene: 7. The CDR3 here is CASTPRGGPYEQYF. CDR3 DNA: TGTGCCAGCACACCACGCGGGGGGCCCTACGAGCAGTACTTC.

V and J are TRBV5-5 and TRBJ1-4; TRBD1 matches 7 bases. Germline V gene sequence: CDR1 SGHKS, CDR2 YYEKEE (reference sequence). This CDR3 contains 14 residues. V trimming: 2 bases; J trimming: 8 bases; junction bases outside the gene matches: 6. The CDR3 region is CASSFRDSREKLFF. DNA of the CDR3: TGTGCCAGCAGCTTCCGGGACAGCCGGGAAAAACTGTTTTTT.

The chain combines TRBV19 with TRBJ1-2; the match to TRBD1 covers 9 bases. CDR1 LNHDA and CDR2 SQIVND come from the germline V gene (reference sequence). J gave up 3 bases and V 1 base, and 3 bases lay outside the gene matches. The CDR3 extends over 15 amino acids. The CDR3 sequence is CASSIVGTGYYGYTF. CDR3 nucleotides: TGTGCCAGTAGTATAGTAGGGACAGGGTACTATGGCTACACCTTC.

The chain has TRBV30 and TRBJ1-6; D not resolved. The germline CDR1 and CDR2 sequences are GTSNPN and SVGIG (reference sequence). Trimming removed 3 bases at V and 0 bases at J, with 9 bases between. The CDR3 covers 15 residues. CDR3 region: CAWRVTSSYNSPLHF. The CDR3 DNA is TGTGCCTGGAGAGTCACTAGCTCCTATAATTCACCCCTCCACTTT.

The chain carries TRBV5-1 and TRBJ1-3; D is unresolved. Germline-derived CDR1 and CDR2 are SGHRS and YFSETQ. The CDR3 is 14 amino acids. Trimming took off 4 bases at V and 13 bases at J, with 21 bases between the two ends. CDR3 nucleotides: TGCGCCAGCAGCCCAGTGGTTGCTTCGATCCAGATATATTTT. The encoded protein is CASSPVVASIQIYF.

The V gene is TRBV5-6, the J gene TRBJ1-2, with D maybe TRBD1 (5 bases). The CDR3 covers 15 residues. Trimming removed 4 bases from V and 4 bases from J, with 17 bases in between. Germline values: CDR1 SGHDT, CDR2 YYEEEE. CDR3 region: CASSANRRGIYGYTF. The DNA of the CDR3 is TGTGCCAGCAGCGCTAATAGACGGGGGATCTATGGCTACACCTTC.

V usage is TRBV15 and J usage is TRBJ1-5, with D possibly being TRBD1 (5 bases). Germline assignment: CDR1 LNHNV and CDR2 YYDKDF (reference sequence). Trimming pared 3 bases from V and 9 bases from J, leaving 15 bases between. This CDR3 is built from 14 residues. This CDR3 is CATSREGASLPQHF. DNA for the CDR3: TGTGCCACCAGCAGGGAAGGGGCCTCCTTGCCCCAGCATTTT.

In this sample, this clone turned up once. CDR3 region: CASSRTAGQPQHF. CDR3 nucleotides: TGTGCCAGCAGTCGGACAGCAGGGCAGCCCCAGCATTTT. This rearrangement joins TRBV6-5 to TRBJ1-5, with D perhaps matching TRBD1 (6 bases). The germline CDR1 and CDR2 sequences are MNHEY and SVGAGI. The CDR3 spans 13 residues. The ends were cut back, 5 bases at V and 7 bases at J, with 12 bases in the middle.

V gene TRBV30 combines with J gene TRBJ1-1, with 11 bases aligning to TRBD1. CDR1 is GTSNPN, CDR2 SVGIG, per germline (reference sequence). Trimming removed 5 bases from V and 4 bases from J; junction bases left unmatched: 6. This CDR3 is 14 amino acids long. For the CDR3, the DNA is TGTGCCTGGGTTACCGGGACAGGGGGCACTGAAGCTTTCTTT. Its protein product is CAWVTGTGGTEAFF.

V and J are TRBV12-2 and TRBJ2-4; the table gives TRBD2 as D, unverified against the DNA. TRBV12-2 is tagged as a pseudogene. The CDR3 has 17 amino acids. The CDR3: CASRVDLAPEAKNIQYF. The CDR3 DNA reads as TGTGCAAGTCGCGTCGACCTAGCGCCCGAAGCCAAAAACATTCAGTACTTC.

This rearrangement joins TRBV6-4 to TRBJ2-2, with D uncertain. The CDR3 extends over 13 amino acids. With 6 bases removed from V and 4 bases from J, the gap between germline ends came to 9 bases. Germline V lookup: CDR1 MRHNA, CDR2 SNTAGT. The CDR3 here is CASSEEITGELFF. Here the CDR3 DNA reads TGTGCCAGCAGCGAGGAGATCACCGGGGAGCTGTTTTTT.

The J gene is TRBJ2-2, the V gene TRBV4-1; no clear D gene. The CDR3 length is 15 residues. Germline V lookup: CDR1 MGHRA, CDR2 YSYEKL. V was clipped by 0 bases and J by 6 bases, with 11 bases between them. The CDR3 here is CASSQERRIAGELFF. The CDR3 coding sequence is TGCGCCAGCAGCCAAGAGAGGCGGATCGCCGGGGAGCTGTTTTTT.

The chain uses TRBV28 and TRBJ2-6; a possible D gene is TRBD1 (5 bases). The CDR3 runs 15 residues. From germline, CDR1 is MDHEN and CDR2 SYDVKM. With 5 bases removed from V and 4 bases from J, the gap between germline ends came to 12 bases. Here the CDR3 reads CASSPLGAGANVLTF. In nucleotides, the CDR3 is TGTGCCAGCAGTCCCCTTGGGGCCGGGGCCAACGTCCTGACTTTC.

V usage is TRBV19 and J usage is TRBJ1-6, with TRBD1 identical over 8 bases. The CDR3 is 17 amino acids. Germline loops: CDR1 LNHDA, CDR2 SQIVND (reference sequence). Trimming took 4 bases from V and 7 from J; bases not matched to a gene: 12. For the CDR3, the DNA is TGTGCCAGTAGTACCAGGACCGGGACAGGTTGGAATTCACCCCTCCACTTT. Protein product: CASSTRTGTGWNSPLHF.

V and J are TRBV21-1 and TRBJ2-5; TRBD1, the table's D call, lacks a check against the DNA. TRBV21-1 is assigned pseudogene status. The CDR3 is made up of 18 amino acids. CDR3 sequence: CASSKGGRTLFIQETQYF. The CDR3, as DNA: TGTGCCAGCAGCAAAGGGGGCCGCACGCTATTCATCCAAGAGACCCAGTACTTC.

This clone has only one observation. The rearrangement links TRBV5-8 to TRBJ2-1, with D uncertain. V lost 4 bases to trimming and J lost 8 bases, with 10 bases between them. The CDR3 length is 12 residues. Germline CDR1 reads SGHTS; CDR2 reads YDEGEE. CDR3 sequence reads: CASSPRRDEQFF. The CDR3, as DNA: TGTGCCAGCAGCCCCCGTCGGGATGAGCAGTTCTTC.

The chain has TRBV28 and TRBJ2-3; D is perhaps TRBD1 (6 bases). This CDR3 is 13 amino acids long. From germline, CDR1 is MDHEN and CDR2 SYDVKM. V was shortened by 6 bases and J by 3 bases, with 10 bases between the two germline ends. CDR3 region: CASRPGQTDTQYF. DNA for the CDR3: TGTGCCAGCAGGCCAGGACAGACAGATACGCAGTATTTT.

V gene TRBV28 combines with J gene TRBJ1-2, with D tentatively TRBD1 (5 bases). This CDR3 contains 13 residues. Germline V lookup: CDR1 MDHEN, CDR2 SYDVKM. V was pared by 6 bases and J by 8 bases, with 16 bases between. The CDR3 protein is CASRSPGSFGYTF. The CDR3 nucleotides read TGTGCCAGCAGGTCCCCAGGGTCTTTCGGCTACACCTTC.

The chain employs TRBV4-1 and TRBJ1-5, with D unresolved. Trimming removed 1 base at V and 2 bases at J, with 9 bases between. The CDR3 runs 15 residues. Germline assignment: CDR1 MGHRA and CDR2 YSYEKL. CDR3 nucleotide sequence: TGCGCCAGCAGCCAAGTGTACGGGGGCAATCAGCCCCAGCATTTT. It yields the protein CASSQVYGGNQPQHF.